What follows is one TCR beta chain and its context. The data are from a study of radiation and T cells in renal cell carcinoma. The sample's time point: baseline pretreatment blood. Treatment given: 15 Gy SBRT to primary tumor, nephrectomy 4 weeks later. V was pared by 6 bases and J by 8 bases, with 16 bases between. The CDR3 totals 13 residues. Germline assignment: CDR1 MDHEN and CDR2 SYDVKM. Sequencing used immunoSEQ multiplex PCR; TCRdb keeps in-frame clones, though not all of them. The sample holds 130,000 or so clones, 75% to 90% seen once. The sequence came from a woman aged 50 to 60 with renal cell carcinoma. The source material was blood, sampled from a patient whose treatment included radiotherapy and nephrectomy. V is TRBV28 and J is TRBJ1-2, with TRBD1 as a possible D gene (5 bases). The CDR3 DNA reads TGTGCCAGCAGCCTTCGACAGCTTCGGGGCTACACCTTC. This encodes CASSLRQLRGYTF.